Reported below is one T cell receptor beta chain. Its target is not known. This sample stems from a study of Ad26.COV2.S vaccination and SARS-CoV-2 variants. Sequenced by immunoSEQ multiplex PCR; TCRdb stores in-frame clones only, minus some. Of some 370,000 clones listed, roughly four fifths are singletons. Broader study findings: Overall T cell responses may have been underestimated by the analyses of TCR breadth and depth.

Documented treatment: some 20 received Ad26.COV2.S at low or high dose, single or two shots; roughly 5 received placebo; per-sample allocation not given. Day 63 after the first injection of vaccine or placebo was the sampling time. Here the sequenced sample was peripheral blood, taken in a trial of Ad26.COV2.S vaccine versus placebo. This sequence was found in a person between 18 and 59 years old who received the Ad26.COV2.S COVID-19 vaccine or a placebo.

The CDR3 region is CASRSSGGAGELFF. The CDR3 DNA reads TGTGCCAGCAGAAGTAGCGGGGGGGCCGGGGAGCTGTTTTTT. The V call is TRBV7-2, the J call TRBJ2-2; 11 bases agree with TRBD2. This CDR3 has 14 amino acids. Germline values: CDR1 SGHTA, CDR2 FQGNSA. Trimming took 6 bases from V and 6 from J; bases not matched to a gene: 3. Based on the CDR3 plus reference TRBV7-2 and TRBJ2-2, the full variable domain is GAGVSQSPSNKVTEKGKDVELRCDPISGHTALYWYRQSLGQGLEFLIYFQGNSAPDKSGLPSDRFSAERTGGSVSTLTIQRTQQEDSAVYLCASRSSGGAGELFFGEGSRLTVL.